This TCR beta chain was identified in a study of blood T cell repertoires in COVID-19. Overall study context: Sources were T cells, B-cell-depleted T cells, or PBMCs; the material itself was cDNA or gDNA.

CDR3 length equals 16 residues. CDR1 and CDR2 from the germline V gene are MNHEY and SVGAGI. The ends lost 0 bases at V and 3 bases at J; junction bases unmatched: 6. The authors' processing: Counts of nucleated cells, estimated from reference gene primer amplification, were obtained. Profiled with immunoSEQ multiplex PCR; TCRdb holds only in-frame clones, not every one. V and J calls plus clone size are reproduced from that table; the DNA served to infer D and trimming. The repertoire consists of more than 95,000 clones, with roughly 76% occurring once and the leading ten covering around a tenth. The genes are TRBV6-5 and TRBJ2-7, with 9 nucleotides matching TRBD1. Sequences were obtained from peripheral blood. The clonotype originates from a woman in her 70s with acute or convalescent COVID-19. The CDR3 coding sequence is TGTGCCAGCAGTTACTCGGATCCGGACAGGGGCTACGAGCAGTACTTC. Protein: CASSYSDPDRGYEQYF.